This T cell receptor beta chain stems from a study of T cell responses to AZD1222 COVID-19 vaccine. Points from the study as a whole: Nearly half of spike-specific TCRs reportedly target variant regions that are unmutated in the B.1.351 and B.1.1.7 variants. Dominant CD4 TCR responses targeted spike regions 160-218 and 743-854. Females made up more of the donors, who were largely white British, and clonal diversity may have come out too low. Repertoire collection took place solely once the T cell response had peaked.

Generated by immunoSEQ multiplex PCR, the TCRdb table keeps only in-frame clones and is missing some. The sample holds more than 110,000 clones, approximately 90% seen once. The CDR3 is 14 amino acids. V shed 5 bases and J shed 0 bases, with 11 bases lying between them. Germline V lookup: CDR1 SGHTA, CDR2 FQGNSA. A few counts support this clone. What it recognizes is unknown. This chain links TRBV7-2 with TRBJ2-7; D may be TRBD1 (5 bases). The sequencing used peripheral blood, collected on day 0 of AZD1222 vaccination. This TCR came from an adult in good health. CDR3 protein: CASSHTQGSYEQYF. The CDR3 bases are TGTGCCAGCAGCCATACGCAGGGCTCCTACGAGCAGTACTTC.